The 20 T cell receptor beta chains in this list originate from one sample, sequenced in a study of T cell responses to AZD1222 COVID-19 vaccine. TCRdb's copy holds only in-frame clones and misses some; the assay was immunoSEQ multiplex PCR. This sample has about 110,000 clones, with around nine tenths found just once. Sequenced here: peripheral blood, sampled 28 days after the second AZD1222 dose. All receptors derive from an adult who received the AZD1222 COVID-19 vaccine.

The chain employs TRBV12-3 or TRBV12-4 and TRBJ1-1; D unclear. The CDR3 spans 12 residues. Trimming stripped 6 bases from V and 10 bases from J, with 15 bases between. As DNA, the CDR3 is TGTGCCAGCAGCCCCTTGGCAGACGGAGCTTTCTTT. Protein product: CASSPLADGAFF.

The chain has TRBV29-1 and TRBJ1-1, with D tentatively TRBD1 (5 bases). With 4 bases removed from V and 0 bases from J, the gap between germline ends came to 12 bases. CDR1 is SQVTM, CDR2 ANQGSEA, per germline. The CDR3 consists of 14 residues. Here the CDR3 DNA reads TGCAGCGTTGCCCCGGGGCAGTTGAACACTGAAGCTTTCTTT. Residues: CSVAPGQLNTEAFF.

The rearrangement links TRBV9 to TRBJ2-7, with 11 bases fitting TRBD2. CDR1 is SGDLS and CDR2 is YYNGEE in the germline V gene. The CDR3 totals 15 residues. J lost 4 bases, V lost 0 bases, and 3 bases had no gene match. The CDR3 here is CASSVGSGGAYEQYF. CDR3 nucleotide sequence: TGTGCCAGCAGCGTAGGTAGCGGGGGGGCGTACGAGCAGTACTTC.

The rearrangement links TRBV12-5 to TRBJ2-3; maybe TRBD2 (6 bases). This CDR3 is built from 14 residues. Trimming cost V 4 bases and J 6 bases, with 14 bases left between them. CDR1 is LGHNT, CDR2 FRNRAP, per germline. The CDR3 here is CASGSPGVGDTQYF. The CDR3 DNA reads as TGTGCTAGTGGTTCCCCGGGAGTGGGGGATACGCAGTATTTT. Variable domain in full (rest from reference TRBV12-5 and TRBJ2-3): DARVTQTPRHKVTEMGQEVTMRCQPILGHNTVFWYRQTMMQGLELLAYFRNRAPLDDSGMPKDRFSAEMPDATLATLKIQPSEPRDSAVYFCASGSPGVGDTQYFGPGTRLTVL.

The gene calls are TRBV29-1 and TRBJ2-6; no clear D. V lost 4 bases, J lost 0 bases, and 7 bases lay in between. The germline CDR1 and CDR2 sequences are SQVTM and ANQGSEA. The CDR3 consists of 14 residues. In nucleotides, the CDR3 is TGCAGCGTTGTTTGGCCCTCTGGGGCCAACGTCCTGACTTTC. Amino acids: CSVVWPSGANVLTF.

The rearrangement links TRBV7-9 to TRBJ1-4, with D possibly TRBD1 on 6 matching bases. V dropped 4 bases and J dropped 8 bases, with 17 bases sitting between them. The CDR3 covers 15 residues. The germline CDR1 and CDR2 sequences are SEHNR and FQNEAQ (reference sequence). Written as DNA, the CDR3 is TGTGCCAGCAGCTCTCGGAGGGGGGGACGGGAAAAACTGTTTTTT. Translating gives CASSSRRGGREKLFF.

The J gene is TRBJ2-6, the V gene TRBV12-3 or TRBV12-4; D may be TRBD1 (5 bases). Trimming removed 6 bases at V and 12 bases at J, with 15 bases between. This CDR3 comprises 13 residues. CDR3 bases: TGTGCCAGCAGCATAGGGGAAGGCAGCGTCCTGACTTTC. Amino acids: CASSIGEGSVLTF.

The chain couples TRBV18 to TRBJ1-6; D is undetermined. Germline assignment: CDR1 KGHSH and CDR2 LQKENI. The CDR3 spans 18 residues. Trimming cost V 3 bases and J 5 bases, with 20 bases left between them. The CDR3 nucleotides read TGTGCCAGCTCACCGCCCGGGAGCCCCTTCTTTAATAATTCACCCCTCCACTTT. Encoded protein: CASSPPGSPFFNNSPLHF.

The chain links TRBV5-1 to TRBJ1-1, with D perhaps matching TRBD1 (5 bases). Trimming pared 1 base from V and 1 base from J, leaving 5 bases between. The CDR3 totals 13 residues. The germline CDR1 and CDR2 sequences are SGHRS and YFSETQ. The CDR3 protein is CASSLQGNTEAFF. CDR3 DNA: TGCGCCAGCAGCTTGCAGGGGAACACTGAAGCTTTCTTT.

The chain has TRBV5-6 and TRBJ2-7; 8 bases align to TRBD1. Germline loops: CDR1 SGHDT, CDR2 YYEEEE. J gave up 3 bases and V 2 bases, and 7 bases lay outside the gene matches. The CDR3 loop spans 15 amino acids. The CDR3 DNA sequence: TGTGCCAGCAGCTTAGGGGCAGGGGGCGGCTACGAGCAGTACTTC. This codes for CASSLGAGGGYEQYF.

This chain connects TRBV5-5 to TRBJ2-1; D is perhaps TRBD1 (6 bases). CDR1 is SGHKS, CDR2 YYEKEE, per germline (reference sequence). Trimming removed 0 bases at V and 3 bases at J, with 10 bases between. The CDR3 runs to 15 residues. The CDR3 sequence: CASSLGDTNYNEQFF. For the CDR3, the DNA is TGTGCCAGCAGCTTGGGGGACACAAACTACAATGAGCAGTTCTTC.

CDR3 sequence reads: CASSGWDIPNTEAFF. CDR3 DNA sequence: TGTGCCAGCAGTGGCTGGGACATACCGAACACTGAAGCTTTCTTT. The chain links TRBV28 to TRBJ1-1; D may be TRBD1 (6 bases). The CDR3 contains 15 residues. The V gene lost 5 bases and the J gene lost 1 base, with 14 bases spanning the gap. Germline assignment: CDR1 MDHEN and CDR2 SYDVKM.

The J gene is TRBJ2-5, the V gene TRBV2, with a weak D call TRBD2 (5 bases). CDR3 length equals 12 residues. The V end was cut by 6 bases, the J end by 5 bases, with 10 bases between. The germline V gene encodes CDR1 SNHLY and CDR2 FYNNEI. CDR3 in amino acids: CASSGVRETQYF. CDR3 nucleotides: TGTGCCAGCAGCGGGGTCCGGGAGACCCAGTACTTC.

The chain has TRBV6-5 and TRBJ1-2, with TRBD1 matching over 7 bases. CDR3 length: 14 residues. Germline trimming cut 4 bases from V and 4 bases from J; bases unmatched to any gene: 6. Germline CDR1 reads MNHEY; CDR2 reads SVGAGI. CDR3 sequence reads: CASSLQGEIYGYTF. The CDR3 nucleotides are TGTGCCAGCAGTTTGCAGGGGGAAATCTATGGCTACACCTTC.

The J gene is TRBJ1-4, the V gene TRBV7-6; no definite D call. This CDR3 region has 14 residues. V lost 1 base, J lost 5 bases, and 8 bases lay in between. The germline CDR1 and CDR2 sequences are SGHVS and FNYEAQ. The CDR3 nucleotides are TGTGCCAGCAGCTTAGATGCAGAGAATGAAAAACTGTTTTTT. Encoded protein: CASSLDAENEKLFF.

The chain links TRBV5-1 to TRBJ1-1; the D gene is possibly TRBD1 (5 bases). Trimming shortened V by 0 bases and J by 4 bases, and 13 bases separated the two germline ends. The CDR3 loop spans 15 amino acids. From germline, CDR1 is SGHRS and CDR2 YFSETQ. CDR3 in DNA: TGCGCCAGCAGCTTGGCCTCAGGGAGGGGCACTGAAGCTTTCTTT. Its translation is CASSLASGRGTEAFF.

The V and J genes are TRBV5-4 and TRBJ2-1; TRBD2 matches at 10 bases. Germline CDR1 reads SGHNT; CDR2 reads YYREEE (reference sequence). With 6 bases clipped from V and 0 bases from J, the junction kept 6 bases outside the gene matches. CDR3 length: 16 amino acids. This CDR3 reads CASTSGGDPSYNEQFF. The CDR3 DNA is TGTGCCAGCACTAGCGGGGGTGACCCCTCCTACAATGAGCAGTTCTTC.

The rearrangement joins TRBV13 to TRBJ2-7; 7 nucleotides match TRBD1. The CDR3 contains 14 residues. CDR1 PRHDT and CDR2 FYEKMQ come from the germline V gene (reference sequence). With V trimmed by 5 bases and J by 3 bases, 7 bases remained unmatched. The CDR3 protein is CASSQDRTIYEQYF. The CDR3 bases are TGTGCCAGCAGCCAGGACAGGACGATCTACGAGCAGTACTTC.

The chain carries TRBV4-3 and TRBJ1-1; 8 bases are a match to TRBD1. The CDR3 spans 16 residues. The V segment lost 0 bases and the J segment 3 bases; nucleotides outside the gene matches: 6. Germline V gives CDR1 LGHNA, CDR2 YSLEER. CDR3 sequence: CASSQDFPGGDTEAFF. In DNA form, the CDR3 reads TGCGCCAGCAGCCAAGATTTTCCAGGGGGCGACACTGAAGCTTTCTTT.

This chain connects TRBV12-3 or TRBV12-4 to TRBJ2-7; D perhaps matches TRBD2 (6 bases). CDR3 length: 12 residues. V shed 6 bases and J shed 3 bases, with 9 bases lying between them. DNA of the CDR3: TGTGCCAGCAGCCGGACTAACTACGAGCAGTACTTC. Encoded protein: CASSRTNYEQYF.